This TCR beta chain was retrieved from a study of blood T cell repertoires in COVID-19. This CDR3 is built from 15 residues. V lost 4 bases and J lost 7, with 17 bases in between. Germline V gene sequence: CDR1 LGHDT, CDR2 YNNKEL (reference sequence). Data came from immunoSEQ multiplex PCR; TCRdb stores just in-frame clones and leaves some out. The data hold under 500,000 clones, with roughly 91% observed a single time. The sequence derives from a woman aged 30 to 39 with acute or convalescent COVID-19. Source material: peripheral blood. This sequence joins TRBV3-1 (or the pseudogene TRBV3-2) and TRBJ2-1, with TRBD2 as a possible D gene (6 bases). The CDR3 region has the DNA TGTGCCAGCAGCCTATTAGGGACTGGAAAAAATGAGCAGTTCTTC. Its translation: CASSLLGTGKNEQFF.